This T cell receptor (beta chain) was identified during a study of cytomegalovirus exposure and HLA in healthy donors. The study's findings and limits: With high specificity and sensitivity, the classifier reportedly diagnosed cytomegalovirus status. In vitro experiments confirmed that a few CMV-associated chains were specific for CMV antigens. Some TCR beta chains (roughly 150 of them) were listed as cytomegalovirus-associated.

With respect to this clone: Its cognate antigen is unknown.

This CDR3 has 15 residues. J lost 0 bases, V lost 5 bases, and 7 bases had no gene match. Germline V gene lookup returns CDR1 MNHEY and CDR2 SVGAGI. TCRdb's table, derived via immunoSEQ multiplex PCR, lists solely in-frame clones and lacks some. The table has 100,000 to 150,000 clones, roughly 90% seen once; the top ten hold approximately 2%. The donors belonged to the approximately 120-subject validation cohort, separate from the approximately 670-subject first cohort. Sequencing used PBMCs. This sequence originates from a woman between 18 and 29 years old in good health and CMV-seronegative. V and J are TRBV6-5 and TRBJ2-7, with 7 bases that match TRBD2. CDR3 nucleotide sequence: TGTGCCAGCAGTGTAACGGGCGGGGGCTCCTACGAGCAGTACTTC. As protein: CASSVTGGGSYEQYF.